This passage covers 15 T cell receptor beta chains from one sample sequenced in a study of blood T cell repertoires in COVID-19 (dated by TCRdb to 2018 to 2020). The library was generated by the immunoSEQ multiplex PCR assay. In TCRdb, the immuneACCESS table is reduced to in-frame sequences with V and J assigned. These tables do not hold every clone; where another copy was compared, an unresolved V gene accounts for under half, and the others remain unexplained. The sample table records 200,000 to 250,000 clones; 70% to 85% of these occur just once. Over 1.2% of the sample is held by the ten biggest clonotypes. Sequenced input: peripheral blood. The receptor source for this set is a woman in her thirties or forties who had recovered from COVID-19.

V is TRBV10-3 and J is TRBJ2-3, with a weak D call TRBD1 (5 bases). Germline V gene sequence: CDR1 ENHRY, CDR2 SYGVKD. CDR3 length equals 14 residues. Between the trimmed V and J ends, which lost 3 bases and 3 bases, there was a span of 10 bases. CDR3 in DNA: TGTGCCATCAGTGATACTCAGGGAACAGATACGCAGTATTTT. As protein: CAISDTQGTDTQYF.

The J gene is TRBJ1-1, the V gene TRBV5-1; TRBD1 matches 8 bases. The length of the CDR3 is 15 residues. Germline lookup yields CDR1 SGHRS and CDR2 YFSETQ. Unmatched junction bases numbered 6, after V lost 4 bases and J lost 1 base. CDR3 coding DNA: TGCGCCAGCAGCACCGGACAGGGCTGGAACACTGAAGCTTTCTTT. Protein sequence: CASSTGQGWNTEAFF.

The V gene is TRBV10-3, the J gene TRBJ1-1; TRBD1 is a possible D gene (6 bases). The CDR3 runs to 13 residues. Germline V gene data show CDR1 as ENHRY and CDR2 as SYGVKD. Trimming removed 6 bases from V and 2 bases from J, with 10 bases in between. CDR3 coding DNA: TGTGCCATCAGGACAGGCCCTAACACTGAAGCTTTCTTT. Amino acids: CAIRTGPNTEAFF.

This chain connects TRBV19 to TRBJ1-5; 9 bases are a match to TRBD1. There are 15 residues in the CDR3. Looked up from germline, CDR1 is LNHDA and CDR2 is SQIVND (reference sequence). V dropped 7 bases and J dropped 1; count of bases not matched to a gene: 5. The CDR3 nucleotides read TGTGCCAGTACCGGGGACAGGGTGAGCAATCAGCCCCAGCATTTT. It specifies CASTGDRVSNQPQHF.

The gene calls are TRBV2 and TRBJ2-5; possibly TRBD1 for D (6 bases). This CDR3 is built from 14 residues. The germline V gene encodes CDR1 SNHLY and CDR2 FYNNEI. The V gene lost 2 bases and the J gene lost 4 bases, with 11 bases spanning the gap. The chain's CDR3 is CASSEIRGGETQYF. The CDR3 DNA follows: TGTGCCAGCAGTGAAATAAGAGGGGGAGAGACCCAGTACTTC.

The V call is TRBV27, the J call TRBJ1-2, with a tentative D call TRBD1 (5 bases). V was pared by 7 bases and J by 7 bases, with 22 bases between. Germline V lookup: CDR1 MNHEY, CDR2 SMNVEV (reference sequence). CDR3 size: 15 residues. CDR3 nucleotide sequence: TGTGCCAGCACTACGAGCCCTCAGGGAATCGGTGGCTACACCTTC. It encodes CASTTSPQGIGGYTF.

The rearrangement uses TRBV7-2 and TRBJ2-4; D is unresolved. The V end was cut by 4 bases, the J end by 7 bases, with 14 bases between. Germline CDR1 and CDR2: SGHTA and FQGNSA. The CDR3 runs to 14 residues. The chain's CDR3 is CASSSDGGRNIQYF. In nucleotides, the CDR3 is TGTGCCAGCAGCTCAGATGGCGGTCGGAACATTCAGTACTTC.

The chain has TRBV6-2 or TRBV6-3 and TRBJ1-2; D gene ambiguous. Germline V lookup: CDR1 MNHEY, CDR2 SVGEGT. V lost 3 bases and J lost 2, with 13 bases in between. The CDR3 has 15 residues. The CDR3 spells CASSYVGGTNYGYTF. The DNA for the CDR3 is TGTGCCAGCAGTTATGTCGGCGGCACCAACTATGGCTACACCTTC.

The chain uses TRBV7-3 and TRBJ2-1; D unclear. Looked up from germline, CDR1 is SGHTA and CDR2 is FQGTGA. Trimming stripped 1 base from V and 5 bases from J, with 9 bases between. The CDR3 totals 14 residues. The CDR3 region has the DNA TGTGCCAGCAGCTTAAGAGGAAAGAACAATGAGCAGTTCTTC. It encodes CASSLRGKNNEQFF.

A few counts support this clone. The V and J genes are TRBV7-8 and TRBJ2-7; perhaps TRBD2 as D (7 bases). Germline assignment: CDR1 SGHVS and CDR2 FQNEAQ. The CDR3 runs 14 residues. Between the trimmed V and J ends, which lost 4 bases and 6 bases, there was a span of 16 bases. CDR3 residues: CASSSRGGGSEQYF. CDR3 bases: TGTGCCAGCAGCTCCCGAGGGGGGGGTAGCGAGCAGTACTTC.

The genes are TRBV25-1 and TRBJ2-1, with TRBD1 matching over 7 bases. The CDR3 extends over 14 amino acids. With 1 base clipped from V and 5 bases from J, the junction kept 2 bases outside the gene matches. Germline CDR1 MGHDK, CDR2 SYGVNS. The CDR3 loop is CASSEWGTDNEQFF. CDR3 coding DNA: TGTGCCAGCAGTGAATGGGGGACAGACAATGAGCAGTTCTTC.

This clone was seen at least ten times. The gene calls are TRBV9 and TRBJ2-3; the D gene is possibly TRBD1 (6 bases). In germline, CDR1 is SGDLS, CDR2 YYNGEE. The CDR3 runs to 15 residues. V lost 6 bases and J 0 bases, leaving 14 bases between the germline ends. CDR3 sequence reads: CASIRGSDSTDTQYF. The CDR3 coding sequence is TGTGCCAGCATAAGGGGGTCGGATAGCACAGATACGCAGTATTTT. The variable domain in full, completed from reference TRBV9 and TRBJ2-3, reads DSGVTQTPKHLITATGQRVTLRCSPRSGDLSVYWYQQSLDQGLQFLIQYYNGEERAKGNILERFSAQQFPDLHSELNLSSLELGDSALYFCASIRGSDSTDTQYFGPGTRLTVL.

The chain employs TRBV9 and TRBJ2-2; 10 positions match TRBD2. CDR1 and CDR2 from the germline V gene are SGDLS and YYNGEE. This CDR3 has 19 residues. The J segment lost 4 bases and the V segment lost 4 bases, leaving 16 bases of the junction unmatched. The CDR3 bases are TGTGCCAGCAGCTCCCATTTCAACCTAGCGGGGGTCCTCACCGGGGAGCTGTTTTTT. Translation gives CASSSHFNLAGVLTGELFF.

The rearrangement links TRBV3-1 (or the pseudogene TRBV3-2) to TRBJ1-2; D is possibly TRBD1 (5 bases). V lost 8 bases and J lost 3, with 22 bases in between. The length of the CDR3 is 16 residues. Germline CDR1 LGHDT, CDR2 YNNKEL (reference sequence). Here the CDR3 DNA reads TGTGCCAGCGCGCCGCGAGGGGAAGGAGGGCACTATGGCTACACCTTC. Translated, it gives CASAPRGEGGHYGYTF.

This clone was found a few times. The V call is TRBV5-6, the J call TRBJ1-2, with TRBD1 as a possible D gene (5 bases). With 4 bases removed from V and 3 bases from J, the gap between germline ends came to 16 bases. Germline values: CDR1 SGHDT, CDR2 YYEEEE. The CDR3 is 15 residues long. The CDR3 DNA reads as TGTGCCAGCAGCCCCGATCTCGGGGGGGACTATGGCTACACCTTC. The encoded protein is CASSPDLGGDYGYTF.